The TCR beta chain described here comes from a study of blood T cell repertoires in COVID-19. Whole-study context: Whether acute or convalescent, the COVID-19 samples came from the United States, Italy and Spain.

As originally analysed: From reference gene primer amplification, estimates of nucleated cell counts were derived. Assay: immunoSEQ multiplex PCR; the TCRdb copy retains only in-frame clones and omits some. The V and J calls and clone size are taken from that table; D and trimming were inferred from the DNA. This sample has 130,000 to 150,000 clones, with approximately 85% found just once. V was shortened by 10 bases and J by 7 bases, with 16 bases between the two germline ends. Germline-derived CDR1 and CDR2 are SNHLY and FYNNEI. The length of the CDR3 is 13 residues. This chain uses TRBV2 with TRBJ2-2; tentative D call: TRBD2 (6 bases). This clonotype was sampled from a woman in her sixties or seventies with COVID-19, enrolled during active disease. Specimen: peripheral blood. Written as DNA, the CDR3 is TGTGCCATCCAAGGAGGGCCGGGCGGGGAGCTGTTTTTT. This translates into CAIQGGPGGELFF.